Given below is one T cell receptor (beta chain) in context. This specimen comes from a study of blood T cells in healthy people across ages. Primers used in a second PCR of roughly 6 to 11 cycles were a sample-barcoded 5' primer and a J-beta primer mix. TCRdb called the 5' RACE reads again in MiXCR, with one record for every CDR3 protein. Among hundreds of thousands of distinct CDR3 sequences listed, approximately 49% were seen once. The CDR3 runs 14 residues. In germline, CDR1 is LNHNV, CDR2 YYDKDF (reference sequence). V was pared by 3 bases and J by 3 bases, with 2 bases of the junction left unmatched.

This sequence joins TRBV15 and TRBJ1-2; 9 nucleotides line up with TRBD1. Input material: blood. The sequence was collected from a woman in her sixties or seventies in good health. The CDR3 loop is CATSSRDRDYGYTF. CDR3 DNA: TGTGCCACCAGCAGTAGGGACAGGGACTATGGCTACACCTTC.